One sample yielded the 10 T cell receptor beta chains listed below, sequenced in a study of T cells in Graves' hyperthyroidism and ophthalmopathy (dated by TCRdb to between 2018 and 2021). The method behind the library was multiplex PCR. Instrument used: Illumina HiSeq 2000. Amplification of TCR beta CDR3 regions was carried out from RNA transcripts. A first-round RT-PCR of the TCR CDR3 used the HTBI primer set with the Qiagen OneStep RT-PCR kit. Starting from the raw public reads, TCRdb applied fastp trimming at Q25, assembled clones with MiXCR and retained in-frame beta chains. Each entry merges the rows of one CDR3 protein and shows their most common DNA and genes. The sample data list more than 500,000 distinct CDR3 sequences, and 15% to 20% of these were observed just once. Less than 4.5% of the sample comes from the top ten. The specimen sequenced was blood. The receptors were gathered from a young woman with Graves' hyperthyroidism.

The gene calls are TRBV10-3 and TRBJ2-7; maybe TRBD2 (7 bases). V lost 4 bases and J 2 bases, leaving 27 bases between the germline ends. Germline CDR1 reads ENHRY; CDR2 reads SYGVKD. There are 19 residues in the CDR3. The CDR3, as DNA: TGTGCCATCAGTGGAGGGGGGGGGAGTACTCAGGACCAAGCCTACGAGCAGTACTTC. This translates into CAISGGGGSTQDQAYEQYF.

The chain uses TRBV18 and TRBJ1-1; D gene unclear. The CDR3 is 15 residues long. The germline CDR1 and CDR2 sequences are KGHSH and LQKENI. V was shortened by 3 bases and J by 2 bases, with 13 bases between the two germline ends. The CDR3 DNA reads as TGTGCCAGCTCACCTCAGACTGGGGATAACACTGAAGCTTTCTTT. It encodes CASSPQTGDNTEAFF.

This clonotype was picked up many times. This chain joins TRBV6-1 and TRBJ1-5; 7 bases align to TRBD1. CDR1 MNHNS and CDR2 SASEGT come from the germline V gene. The trim removed 6 bases at V and 2 bases at J, leaving 1 base unmatched. This CDR3 has 13 residues. In nucleotides, the CDR3 is TGTGCCAGCAGGGGGACAGGCAATCAGCCCCAGCATTTT. This encodes CASRGTGNQPQHF.

This clonotype was seen many times. The chain uses TRBV11-3 and TRBJ2-1; 8 bases are shared with TRBD2. The CDR3 contains 15 residues. V trimming: 3 bases; J trimming: 7 bases; junction bases outside the gene matches: 8. CDR1 and CDR2 (germline): SGHNT, YENEEA. CDR3 loop: CASSFSGSEGNEQFF. The CDR3 region has the DNA TGTGCCAGCAGCTTCAGCGGGAGTGAGGGGAATGAGCAGTTCTTC.

The table lists this clonotype with many counts. This chain joins TRBV18 and TRBJ1-5, with no clear D. Germline V gene lookup returns CDR1 KGHSH and CDR2 LQKENI. The CDR3 runs 13 residues. V was pared by 3 bases and J by 9 bases, with 12 bases between. Here the CDR3 reads CASSPSRSGPQHF. DNA for the CDR3: TGTGCCAGCTCACCTAGTCGATCGGGGCCCCAGCATTTT.

This chain connects TRBV19 to TRBJ2-2; D could derive from TRBD1 or TRBD2 (5 bases each). V gave up 1 base and J gave up 1 base, with 13 bases separating them. CDR1 is LNHDA, CDR2 SQIVND, per germline (reference sequence). The CDR3 extends over 17 amino acids. The CDR3 sequence is CASSIARGRLNTGELFF. CDR3 sequence (DNA): TGTGCCAGTAGTATAGCCCGGGGACGGCTGAACACCGGGGAGCTGTTTTTT.

The rearrangement links TRBV7-2 to TRBJ2-3, with 9 bases fitting TRBD2. The CDR3 totals 17 residues. With 5 bases clipped from V and 4 bases from J, the junction kept 13 bases outside the gene matches. Per germline, CDR1 SGHTA and CDR2 FQGNSA. The CDR3 reads CASSQDNAGGPADTQYF. For the CDR3, the DNA is TGTGCCAGCAGCCAAGATAACGCGGGAGGGCCCGCAGATACGCAGTATTTT.

V is TRBV5-1 and J is TRBJ2-5, with D maybe TRBD1 (5 bases). The germline CDR1 and CDR2 sequences are SGHRS and YFSETQ. V was trimmed by 2 bases and J by 2 bases, leaving 10 bases between them. This CDR3 comprises 14 residues. The CDR3 DNA reads as TGCGCCAGCAGCTTTGGGGCTGGACAAGAGACCCAGTACTTC. It encodes CASSFGAGQETQYF.

In this sample, this clonotype turned up many times. V gene TRBV27 combines with J gene TRBJ2-7; TRBD2 aligns across 11 bases. This CDR3 comprises 16 residues. With 4 bases clipped from V and 1 base from J, the junction kept 6 bases outside the gene matches. From germline, CDR1 is MNHEY and CDR2 SMNVEV (reference sequence). The CDR3 nucleotides read TGTGCCAGCAGTTGGCGGACTAGCGGGCGGTCCTACGAGCAGTACTTC. Encoded protein: CASSWRTSGRSYEQYF.

This clonotype was detected ten times or more. V gene TRBV12-3 or TRBV12-4 combines with J gene TRBJ2-1; D assignment may be TRBD1 or TRBD2 (5 bases each). The V end lost 3 bases, the J end lost 9 bases, and 6 bases lay between the germline ends. This CDR3 comprises 11 residues. In DNA form, the CDR3 reads TGTGCCAGCAGTTTTGGGGGTGAGCAGTTCTTC. Residues: CASSFGGEQFF.